Listed here is a single T cell receptor (beta chain). What it binds is not known. The sample originates from a study of graft-versus-host responses after intestinal transplantation. About the research overall: Grafts were multivisceral, liver-intestinal, or isolated intestinal. General study points: Some patients had graft-donor T cell macrochimerism, and their allografts showed high graft-versus-host to host-versus-graft clonal ratios. Declining HvG levels early post-transplant were linked to peak circulating GvH clone levels. GvH clones were found in recipient marrow; some appeared first in ileum or blood.

The protocol was immunoSEQ multiplex PCR, while the TCRdb copy is restricted to in-frame clones and leaves out a portion. The table records nearly 100,000 clones, around nine tenths of them present only once. The ends were cut back, 2 bases at V and 4 bases at J, with 8 bases in the middle. Germline V lookup: CDR1 SGHTA, CDR2 FQGNSA. The CDR3 length is 14 residues. This receptor was taken from a human patient who received an intestinal transplant, so some T cells may come from the graft donor. The V call is TRBV7-2, the J call TRBJ2-2; no definite D call. Sequenced material: PBMCs, taken 453 days after intestinal transplant. DNA for the CDR3: TGTGCCAGCAGCTTAAGACTTATCACCGGGGAGCTGTTTTTT. The encoded protein is CASSLRLITGELFF.